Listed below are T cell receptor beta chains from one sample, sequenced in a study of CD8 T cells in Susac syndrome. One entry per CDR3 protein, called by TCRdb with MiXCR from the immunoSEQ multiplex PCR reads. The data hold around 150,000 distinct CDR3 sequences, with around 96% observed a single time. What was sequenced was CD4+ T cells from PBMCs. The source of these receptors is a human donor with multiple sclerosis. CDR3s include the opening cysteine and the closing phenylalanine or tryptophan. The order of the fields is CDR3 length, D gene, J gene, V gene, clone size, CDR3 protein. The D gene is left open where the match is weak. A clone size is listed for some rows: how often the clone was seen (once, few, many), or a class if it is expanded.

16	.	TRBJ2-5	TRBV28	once	CASSSDGPGVQETQYF
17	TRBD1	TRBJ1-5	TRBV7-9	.	CASSLGGDRGFSQPQHF
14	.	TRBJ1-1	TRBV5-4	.	CASSLGPGGTEAFF
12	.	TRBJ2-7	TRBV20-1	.	CSASEGIYEQYF
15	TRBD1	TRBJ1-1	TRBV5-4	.	CASSATHRGNTEAFF
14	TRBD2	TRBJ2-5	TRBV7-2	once	CASSPGLAGGPQYF
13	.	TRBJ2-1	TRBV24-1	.	CATSGTGSIEQFF
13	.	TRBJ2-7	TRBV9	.	CASSVEGAQEQYF
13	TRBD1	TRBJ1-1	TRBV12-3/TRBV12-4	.	CASSQGENTEAFF
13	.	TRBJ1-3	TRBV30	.	CAWSKDSGNTIYF
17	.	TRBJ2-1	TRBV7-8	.	CASSRSVAKGSYNEQFF
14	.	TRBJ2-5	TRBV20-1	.	CSASRGGPTETQYF
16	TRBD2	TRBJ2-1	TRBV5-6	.	CASSGPGLAGRHEQFF
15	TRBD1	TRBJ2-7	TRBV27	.	CASSGRTGLGYEQYF
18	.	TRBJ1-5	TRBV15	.	CATSRDRIWGNSNQPQHF
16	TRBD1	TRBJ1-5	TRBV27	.	CASRPSDRDGNQPQHF
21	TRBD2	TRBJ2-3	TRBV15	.	CATSRDGTQPGLAQSTDTQYF
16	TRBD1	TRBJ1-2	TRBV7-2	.	CASTTGQGSSVGGYTF
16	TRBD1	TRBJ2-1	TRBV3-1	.	CASSPLSTDRGNEQFF
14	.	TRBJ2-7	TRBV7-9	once	CASTSGWGDYEQYF
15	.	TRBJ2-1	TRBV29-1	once	CSVPNRRSFYNEQFF
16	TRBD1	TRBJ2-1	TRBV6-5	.	CASSSPSQGDYNEQFF
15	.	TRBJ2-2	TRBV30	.	CAWSYPGPNTGELFF
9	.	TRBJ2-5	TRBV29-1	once	CSVQETQYF
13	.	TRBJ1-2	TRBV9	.	CASSSRTAYGYTF
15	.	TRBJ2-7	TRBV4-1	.	CASSGGGGRSYEQYF
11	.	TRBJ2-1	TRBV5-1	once	CASSSGSGGFF
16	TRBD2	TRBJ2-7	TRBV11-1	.	CASSLARREGRYEQYF
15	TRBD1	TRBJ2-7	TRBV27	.	CASSARTGPFYEQYF
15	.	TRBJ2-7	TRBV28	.	CASSLLQGLLYEQYF
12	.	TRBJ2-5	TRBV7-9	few	CASSLVGGTQYF
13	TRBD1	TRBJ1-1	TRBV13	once	CASSLFGTGGAFF
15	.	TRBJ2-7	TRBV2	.	CASRGDRPAAYEQYF
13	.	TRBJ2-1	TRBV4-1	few	CASSQERGVEQFF
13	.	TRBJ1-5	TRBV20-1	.	CSASGQYYQPQHF
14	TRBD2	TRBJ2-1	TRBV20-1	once	CSARRLAGLNEQFF
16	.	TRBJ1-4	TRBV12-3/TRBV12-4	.	CASSLASGTPGEKLFF
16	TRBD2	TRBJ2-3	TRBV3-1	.	CASSQLAGGGTDTQYF
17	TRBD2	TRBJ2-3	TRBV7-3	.	CASSLAPGLAGTDTQYF
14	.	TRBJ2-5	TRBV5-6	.	CASTPRRFGETQYF
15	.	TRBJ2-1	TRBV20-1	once	CSARDLPEDGNEQFF
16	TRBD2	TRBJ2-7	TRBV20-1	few	CSAYSSGGVLPYEQYF
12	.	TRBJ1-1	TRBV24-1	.	CATSDLGREAFF
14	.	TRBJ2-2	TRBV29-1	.	CSVTRAGNTGELFF
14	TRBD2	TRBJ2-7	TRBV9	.	CASSKTSGAYEQYF
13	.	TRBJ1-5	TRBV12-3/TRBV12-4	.	CASSPESGQPQHF
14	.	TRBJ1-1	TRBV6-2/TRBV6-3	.	CASSYSRFRTEAFF
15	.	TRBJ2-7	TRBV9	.	CASSPAGGADYEQYF
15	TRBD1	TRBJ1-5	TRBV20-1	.	CSARVSSGGGQPQHF
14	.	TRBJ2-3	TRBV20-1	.	CSARRVISTDTQYF
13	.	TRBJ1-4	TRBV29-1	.	CSVVVLTGEKLFF
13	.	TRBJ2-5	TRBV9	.	CASSHTWGETQYF
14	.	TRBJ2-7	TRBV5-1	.	CASSSTGKGYEQYF
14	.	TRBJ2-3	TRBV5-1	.	CASSLLGEGDTQYF
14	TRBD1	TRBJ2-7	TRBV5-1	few	CASSLSGQGYEQYF
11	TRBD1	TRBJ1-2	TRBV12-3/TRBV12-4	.	CASSSGQIYTF
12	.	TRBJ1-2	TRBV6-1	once	CASSEQGLRYTF
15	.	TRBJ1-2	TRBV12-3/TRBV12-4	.	CASSPLRQEPIGYTF
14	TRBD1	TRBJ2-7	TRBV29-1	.	CSVENRGNSYEQYF